Below are 26 T cell receptor beta chains sequenced from a single sample in a study of cytomegalovirus exposure and HLA in healthy donors. PCR involved 60 Vbeta and 13 Jbeta primers. Sequencing used immunoSEQ multiplex PCR; TCRdb keeps in-frame clones, though not all of them. The data contain roughly 130,000 clones, just over 70% of them singletons. What was sequenced was PBMCs. The receptor set was obtained from a woman aged 55-70 years in good health and CMV-seropositive.

This chain links TRBV7-9 with TRBJ1-5; the D gene is possibly TRBD1 (5 bases). In germline, CDR1 is SEHNR, CDR2 FQNEAQ (reference sequence). With 5 bases removed from V and 0 bases from J, the gap between germline ends came to 17 bases. The length of the CDR3 is 17 residues. Here the CDR3 DNA reads TGTGCCAGCAGCCCGGGGGGTCAGGGTAATAGCAATCAGCCCCAGCATTTT. Amino acids: CASSPGGQGNSNQPQHF.

The rearrangement uses TRBV14 and TRBJ1-1; D is unresolved. The V gene's germline CDR1 is SGHDN and CDR2 FVKESK. The CDR3 runs to 14 residues. The V end was cut by 3 bases, the J end by 5 bases, with 13 bases between. The CDR3 DNA reads as TGTGCCAGCAGCCATGAGGTGTTGGTAACTGAAGCTTTCTTT. Its protein product is CASSHEVLVTEAFF.

The chain has TRBV5-6 and TRBJ1-6, with D unresolved. Between the trimmed V and J ends, which lost 2 bases and 7 bases, there was a span of 10 bases. Germline CDR1 reads SGHDT; CDR2 reads YYEEEE. The CDR3 extends over 14 amino acids. Written as DNA, the CDR3 is TGTGCCAGCAGCTTTCGGGTTCAGAATTCACCCCTCCACTTT. Its translation: CASSFRVQNSPLHF.

Turning to this clone: Mismatch with germline at one junction end may stem from a read error. This chain uses TRBV19 with TRBJ1-4, with D tentatively TRBD1 (6 bases). This CDR3 region has 14 residues. Per the germline V gene, CDR1 is LNHDA and CDR2 is SQIVND (reference sequence). In DNA form, the CDR3 reads TGTGCCAGTAGTACCGGGGCAGGGGCCGAAAAACTGGTTTTT. This translates into CASSTGAGAEKLVF.

V and J are TRBV6-5 and TRBJ2-7; D gene ambiguous. The CDR3 is made up of 14 amino acids. Germline CDR1 and CDR2: MNHEY and SVGAGI. V lost 5 bases and J lost 4, with 15 bases in between. The chain's CDR3 is CASSPGIGEYEQYF. In DNA, the CDR3 is TGTGCCAGCAGTCCCGGAATAGGAGAGTACGAGCAGTACTTC.

This chain uses TRBV7-9 with TRBJ1-2; 7 bases are a match to TRBD1. The CDR3 runs 13 residues. Germline trimming cut 5 bases from V and 8 bases from J; bases unmatched to any gene: 8. Germline-derived CDR1 and CDR2 are SEHNR and FQNEAQ (reference sequence). The CDR3 is CASSQDRDGGYTF. The DNA of the CDR3 is TGTGCCAGCAGCCAAGACAGGGATGGAGGCTACACCTTC.

This chain connects TRBV5-1 to TRBJ2-2; TRBD1 matches 9 bases. V trimming: 4 bases; J trimming: 5 bases; junction bases outside the gene matches: 12. CDR3 length: 17 residues. The germline V gene encodes CDR1 SGHRS and CDR2 YFSETQ. CDR3 in amino acids: CASSLYSSGTGTGELFF. The CDR3 DNA reads as TGCGCCAGCAGCCTCTATAGTTCCGGGACAGGGACCGGGGAGCTGTTTTTT.

This chain uses TRBV6-1 with TRBJ1-5; D is perhaps TRBD1 (6 bases). CDR1 is MNHNS and CDR2 is SASEGT in the germline V gene. V was shortened by 10 bases and J by 7 bases, with 20 bases between the two germline ends. This CDR3 is 14 amino acids long. This CDR3 reads CATRGGAARQPQHF. The CDR3 nucleotides read TGTGCCACTAGGGGGGGGGCGGCGAGGCAGCCCCAGCATTTT.

The chain combines TRBV4-1 with TRBJ2-5, with D possibly being TRBD2 (7 bases). The CDR3 runs 17 residues. CDR1 is MGHRA, CDR2 YSYEKL, per germline. The V end lost 1 base, the J end lost 1 base, and 16 bases lay between the germline ends. In DNA, the CDR3 is TGCGCCAGCAGCCAAGTCTACTCCGGGGGGCCCCAAGAGACCCAGTACTTC. Residues: CASSQVYSGGPQETQYF.

DNA for the CDR3: TGTGCCACCTACGGACTAGCGGGCTACGAGCAGTACTTC. This gives the protein CATYGLAGYEQYF. The chain links TRBV6-1 to TRBJ2-7; 11 bases agree with TRBD2. Germline loops: CDR1 MNHNS, CDR2 SASEGT. Trimming took 10 bases from V and 3 from J; bases not matched to a gene: 5. This CDR3 region has 13 residues.

The chain couples TRBV2 to TRBJ2-3; TRBD2 aligns across 9 bases. The ends lost 1 base at V and 0 bases at J; junction bases unmatched: 14. Germline V gene lookup returns CDR1 SNHLY and CDR2 FYNNEI. CDR3 length equals 20 residues. CDR3 sequence reads: CASSEDWDSGGSSSTDTQYF. As DNA, the CDR3 is TGTGCCAGCAGTGAAGATTGGGACAGCGGGGGGTCGTCTAGCACAGATACGCAGTATTTT.

The rearrangement links TRBV29-1 to TRBJ1-6; D may be TRBD1 (5 bases). Germline CDR1 and CDR2: SQVTM and ANQGSEA. V was cut by 4 bases and J by 8 bases, with 9 bases left in between. CDR3 length: 12 amino acids. The CDR3 spells CSVGQGDSPLHF. CDR3 DNA sequence: TGCAGCGTTGGGCAAGGGGATTCACCCCTCCACTTT.

The genes are TRBV6-5 and TRBJ1-2; a weak D match, TRBD1 (6 bases). Germline V gene sequence: CDR1 MNHEY, CDR2 SVGAGI. CDR3 length equals 15 residues. Trimming removed 2 bases from V and 2 bases from J, with 12 bases in between. The CDR3 DNA follows: TGTGCCAGCAGTTACGGGGGCCCCGCAAACTATGGCTACACCTTC. It yields the protein CASSYGGPANYGYTF.

The genes are TRBV5-1 and TRBJ2-6, with 9 positions matching TRBD1. CDR3 length equals 18 residues. J lost 0 bases, V lost 3 bases, and 7 bases had no gene match. CDR1 and CDR2 from the germline V gene are SGHRS and YFSETQ. Here the CDR3 reads CASSWAGQGFSGANVLTF. As DNA, the CDR3 is TGCGCCAGCAGCTGGGCGGGACAGGGATTCTCTGGGGCCAACGTCCTGACTTTC.

J is TRBJ1-6 and V is TRBV4-1, with 8 bases matching TRBD1. CDR1 and CDR2 from the germline V gene are MGHRA and YSYEKL. The CDR3 length is 13 residues. J gave up 15 bases and V 1 base, and 5 bases lay outside the gene matches. The CDR3 DNA reads as TGCGCCAGCAGCCAAGCGGACAGGGAGGGCCTCCACTTT. The encoded protein is CASSQADREGLHF.

The chain carries TRBV5-1 and TRBJ2-7; 8 bases fit TRBD1. The CDR3 runs 15 residues. The J segment lost 2 bases and the V segment lost 1 base, leaving 5 bases of the junction unmatched. Germline-derived CDR1 and CDR2 are SGHRS and YFSETQ. The CDR3 region has the DNA TGCGCCAGCAGCTTGAGTGGGACAGGAACCTACGAGCAGTACTTC. It yields the protein CASSLSGTGTYEQYF.

This chain uses TRBV11-3 with TRBJ2-5; 15 nucleotides line up with TRBD2. Per germline, CDR1 SGHNT and CDR2 YENEEA. There are 16 residues in the CDR3. V dropped 2 bases and J dropped 3; count of bases not matched to a gene: 1. As DNA, the CDR3 is TGTGCCAGCAGCTTAAGGACTAGCGGGGGGGAAGAGACCCAGTACTTC. This encodes CASSLRTSGGEETQYF.

The J gene is TRBJ1-5, the V gene TRBV5-5, with D maybe TRBD1 (6 bases). Trimming stripped 6 bases from V and 6 bases from J, with 19 bases between. CDR3 length: 15 amino acids. The germline V gene encodes CDR1 SGHKS and CDR2 YYEKEE (reference sequence). The CDR3 sequence is CASTIQPGGSQPQHF. Here the CDR3 DNA reads TGTGCCAGCACCATCCAACCGGGGGGCAGTCAGCCCCAGCATTTT.

The chain employs TRBV6-1 and TRBJ1-2, with TRBD1 as a possible D gene (6 bases). This CDR3 has 16 residues. Germline lookup yields CDR1 MNHNS and CDR2 SASEGT. V was pared by 3 bases and J by 6 bases, with 20 bases between. DNA of the CDR3: TGTGCCAGCAGTGATACTTGGGGGGGGGCGTCGGATGGCTACACCTTC. It codes for CASSDTWGGASDGYTF.

The chain recombines TRBV7-2 with TRBJ1-5; D is unclear. V was shortened by 8 bases and J by 6 bases, with 8 bases between the two germline ends. Germline-derived CDR1 and CDR2 are SGHTA and FQGNSA. The CDR3 has 11 residues. The DNA for the CDR3 is TGTGCCAGCGGCTACAGTCAGCCCCAGCATTTT. Translating gives CASGYSQPQHF. Full variable domain (rest looked up from reference TRBV7-2 and TRBJ1-5): GAGVSQSPSNKVTEKGKDVELRCDPISGHTALYWYRQSLGQGLEFLIYFQGNSAPDKSGLPSDRFSAERTGGSVSTLTIQRTQQEDSAVYLCASGYSQPQHFGDGTRLSIL.

The V and J genes are TRBV5-1 and TRBJ2-1; 9 bases match TRBD2. CDR1 and CDR2 (germline): SGHRS, YFSETQ. Trimming removed 0 bases from V and 4 bases from J; junction bases left unmatched: 5. This CDR3 has 16 residues. The CDR3 loop is CASSLVAGGGYNEQFF. DNA of the CDR3: TGCGCCAGCAGCTTGGTTGCGGGGGGGGGTTACAATGAGCAGTTCTTC.

V is TRBV6-5 and J is TRBJ2-5; possibly TRBD1 for D (6 bases). The CDR3 consists of 15 residues. V lost 4 bases and J 5 bases, leaving 17 bases between the germline ends. Germline assignment: CDR1 MNHEY and CDR2 SVGAGI. The CDR3 here is CASSSMAGAGETQYF. For the CDR3, the DNA is TGTGCCAGCAGTTCCATGGCAGGGGCAGGGGAGACCCAGTACTTC.

The J gene is TRBJ2-5, the V gene TRBV9; a weak D match, TRBD1 (6 bases). Trimming pared 2 bases from V and 5 bases from J, leaving 10 bases between. CDR1 and CDR2 from the germline V gene are SGDLS and YYNGEE. The CDR3 extends over 13 amino acids. The CDR3 DNA reads TGTGCCAGCAGCGTTATACAGGGTGAGACCCAGTACTTC. Encoded protein: CASSVIQGETQYF.

As to this clone: Other DNA sequences in this sample translate to the same CDR3. The V call is TRBV27, the J call TRBJ1-1; D remains unclear. This CDR3 has 13 residues. V lost 2 bases, J lost 1 base, and 5 bases lay in between. Germline V gene sequence: CDR1 MNHEY, CDR2 SMNVEV (reference sequence). CDR3 nucleotide sequence: TGTGCCAGCAGTTTACAGGAGAACACTGAAGCTTTCTTT. Translating it yields CASSLQENTEAFF.

The chain has TRBV2 and TRBJ1-5, with TRBD1 identical over 9 bases. CDR1 and CDR2 from the germline V gene are SNHLY and FYNNEI. CDR3 length equals 16 residues. V gave up 6 bases and J gave up 5 bases; unmatched junction bases: 11. CDR3 in amino acids: CASSATGGPRDQPQHF. Written as DNA, the CDR3 is TGTGCCAGCAGCGCTACAGGGGGCCCCAGGGATCAGCCCCAGCATTTT.

This chain uses TRBV19 with TRBJ1-3; perhaps TRBD1 as D (5 bases). Germline lookup yields CDR1 LNHDA and CDR2 SQIVND (reference sequence). V lost 8 bases and J lost 8, with 13 bases in between. This CDR3 comprises 12 residues. The CDR3 DNA sequence: TGTGCCAGTGTTCAGGGAAAAGACACCATATATTTT. It translates to CASVQGKDTIYF. The complete variable domain, with remaining parts taken from reference TRBV19 and TRBJ1-3, reads DGGITQSPKYLFRKEGQNVTLSCEQNLNHDAMYWYRQDPGQGLRLIYYSQIVNDFQKGDIAEGYSVSREKKESFPLTVTSAQKNPTAFYLCASVQGKDTIYFGEGSWLTVV.